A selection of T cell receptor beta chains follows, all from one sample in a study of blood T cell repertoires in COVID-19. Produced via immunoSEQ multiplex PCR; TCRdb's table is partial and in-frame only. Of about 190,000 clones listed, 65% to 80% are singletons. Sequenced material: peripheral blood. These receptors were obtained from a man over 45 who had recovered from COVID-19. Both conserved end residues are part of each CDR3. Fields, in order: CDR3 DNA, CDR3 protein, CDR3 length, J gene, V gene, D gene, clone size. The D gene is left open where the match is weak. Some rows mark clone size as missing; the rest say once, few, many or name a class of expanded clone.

cdr3_nt: TGTGCCAGCAGTTTCGGGGGGTTTGGCTACACCTTC; cdr3_aa: CASSFGGFGYTF; cdr3_length: 12; j_call: TRBJ1-2; v_call: TRBV28; d_call: NA; clone_size: NA
cdr3_nt: TGCGCCAGCAGCTTGTATGGAGCGGGGGGGCATACGCAGTATTTT; cdr3_aa: CASSLYGAGGHTQYF; cdr3_length: 15; j_call: TRBJ2-3; v_call: TRBV5-1; d_call: TRBD2; clone_size: NA
cdr3_nt: TGCGCCAGCAGCTCAATGACAGGGAACTATGGCTACACCTTC; cdr3_aa: CASSSMTGNYGYTF; cdr3_length: 14; j_call: TRBJ1-2; v_call: TRBV5-1; d_call: TRBD1; clone_size: NA
cdr3_nt: TGCGCCAGCAGCTTGGGGCAGAATAATTCACCCCTCCACTTT; cdr3_aa: CASSLGQNNSPLHF; cdr3_length: 14; j_call: TRBJ1-6; v_call: TRBV5-1; d_call: NA; clone_size: NA
cdr3_nt: TGTGCCAGCAGTCGGGACAACTTTAACACCGGGGAGCTGTTTTTT; cdr3_aa: CASSRDNFNTGELFF; cdr3_length: 15; j_call: TRBJ2-2; v_call: TRBV6-2/TRBV6-3; d_call: NA; clone_size: few
cdr3_nt: TGCAGCGTCTCGGACAAGAACGAGCAGTACTTC; cdr3_aa: CSVSDKNEQYF; cdr3_length: 11; j_call: TRBJ2-7; v_call: TRBV29-1; d_call: NA; clone_size: NA
cdr3_nt: TGTGCCAGCAGGGAAGTAGCGGGACCCGGGGAGCTGTTTTTT; cdr3_aa: CASREVAGPGELFF; cdr3_length: 14; j_call: TRBJ2-2; v_call: TRBV6-1; d_call: TRBD2; clone_size: NA
cdr3_nt: TGTGCCAGCAGTTACTCGGCGGGGTCCTCCTACAATGAGCAGTTCTTC; cdr3_aa: CASSYSAGSSYNEQFF; cdr3_length: 16; j_call: TRBJ2-1; v_call: TRBV6-2/TRBV6-3; d_call: NA; clone_size: NA
cdr3_nt: TGTGCCAGCAGCTTAGCGTACGGGAACACCGGGGAGCTGTTTTTT; cdr3_aa: CASSLAYGNTGELFF; cdr3_length: 15; j_call: TRBJ2-2; v_call: TRBV7-2; d_call: NA; clone_size: few
cdr3_nt: TGTGCCATCAGGACACCGGACACAGATACGCAGTATTTT; cdr3_aa: CAIRTPDTDTQYF; cdr3_length: 13; j_call: TRBJ2-3; v_call: TRBV10-3; d_call: NA; clone_size: NA
cdr3_nt: TGCAGCGTTGGGGTCAGGGGGGATCAGCCCCAGCATTTT; cdr3_aa: CSVGVRGDQPQHF; cdr3_length: 13; j_call: TRBJ1-5; v_call: TRBV29-1; d_call: TRBD1; clone_size: NA
cdr3_nt: TGCGCCAGCAGCTTGGCCGGGACTAGCGGACTCCCACAAGAGACCCAGTACTTC; cdr3_aa: CASSLAGTSGLPQETQYF; cdr3_length: 18; j_call: TRBJ2-5; v_call: TRBV5-1; d_call: TRBD2; clone_size: once
cdr3_nt: TGTGCCAGTAGTATATCCCGCGGGACTAGCGGGAGGTACTACGAGCAGTACTTC; cdr3_aa: CASSISRGTSGRYYEQYF; cdr3_length: 18; j_call: TRBJ2-7; v_call: TRBV19; d_call: TRBD2; clone_size: few
cdr3_nt: TGTGCCATCAGGGCTGGGAGAGACCCATACAATGAGCAGTTCTTC; cdr3_aa: CAIRAGRDPYNEQFF; cdr3_length: 15; j_call: TRBJ2-1; v_call: TRBV10-3; d_call: NA; clone_size: NA
cdr3_nt: TGTGCCTACTCCGCGGGACAGTGGGACGAGCAGTACTTC; cdr3_aa: CAYSAGQWDEQYF; cdr3_length: 13; j_call: TRBJ2-7; v_call: TRBV30; d_call: NA; clone_size: NA
cdr3_nt: TGCAGCGCTGTAAATGCCAGGGGAACAGATACGCAGTATTTT; cdr3_aa: CSAVNARGTDTQYF; cdr3_length: 14; j_call: TRBJ2-3; v_call: TRBV29-1; d_call: NA; clone_size: NA
cdr3_nt: TGCAGTGCTAGTTATTGGGGAGTAGGGTCCGGCTACACCTTC; cdr3_aa: CSASYWGVGSGYTF; cdr3_length: 14; j_call: TRBJ1-2; v_call: TRBV20-1; d_call: NA; clone_size: NA
cdr3_nt: TGTGCCAGCAGCAACGAACATCCCAGGGTACCCTATGGCTACACCTTC; cdr3_aa: CASSNEHPRVPYGYTF; cdr3_length: 16; j_call: TRBJ1-2; v_call: TRBV21-1; d_call: NA; clone_size: NA
cdr3_nt: TGTGCCAGCAGCCCAAAGGACAGGAAAGAAGCTGGGGCCAACGTCCTGACTTTC; cdr3_aa: CASSPKDRKEAGANVLTF; cdr3_length: 18; j_call: TRBJ2-6; v_call: TRBV5-5; d_call: TRBD1; clone_size: NA
cdr3_nt: TGTGCCAGCAGCTTAGGACAGGGCTCAGATACGCAGTATTTT; cdr3_aa: CASSLGQGSDTQYF; cdr3_length: 14; j_call: TRBJ2-3; v_call: TRBV11-2; d_call: TRBD1; clone_size: once
cdr3_nt: TGTGCCAGCAGCCAGGACAGGGGTAGCACAGATACGCAGTATTTT; cdr3_aa: CASSQDRGSTDTQYF; cdr3_length: 15; j_call: TRBJ2-3; v_call: TRBV6-5; d_call: TRBD1; clone_size: NA
cdr3_nt: TGTGCCAGCAGTCCACCGACAGGGTCAAGCCCCGGGGAGCTGTTTTTT; cdr3_aa: CASSPPTGSSPGELFF; cdr3_length: 16; j_call: TRBJ2-2; v_call: TRBV28; d_call: TRBD1; clone_size: NA
cdr3_nt: TGTGCCAGCTCACCACCTCCACAGGGATACACTGAAGCTTTCTTT; cdr3_aa: CASSPPPQGYTEAFF; cdr3_length: 15; j_call: TRBJ1-1; v_call: TRBV18; d_call: NA; clone_size: NA
cdr3_nt: TGTGCCAGCAGCCAAGACCCCGGATGGACAGGGGCCGACGAGCAGTACTTC; cdr3_aa: CASSQDPGWTGADEQYF; cdr3_length: 17; j_call: TRBJ2-7; v_call: TRBV14; d_call: TRBD1; clone_size: NA
cdr3_nt: TGTGCCAGCACCTTAAAAGGGGATTATGGCTACACCTTC; cdr3_aa: CASTLKGDYGYTF; cdr3_length: 13; j_call: TRBJ1-2; v_call: TRBV5-4; d_call: NA; clone_size: once
cdr3_nt: TGCAGTGCTAGTTTATACAATGAGCAGTTCTTC; cdr3_aa: CSASLYNEQFF; cdr3_length: 11; j_call: TRBJ2-1; v_call: TRBV20-1; d_call: NA; clone_size: few
cdr3_nt: TGTGCCAGCAGTGGAGGGCCGTCACCTGGAGATACGCAGTATTTT; cdr3_aa: CASSGGPSPGDTQYF; cdr3_length: 15; j_call: TRBJ2-3; v_call: TRBV6-4; d_call: NA; clone_size: few
cdr3_nt: TGTGCCAGTAGTATTACGAAGTCCGGGAGGAATGAGCAGTTCTTC; cdr3_aa: CASSITKSGRNEQFF; cdr3_length: 15; j_call: TRBJ2-1; v_call: TRBV19; d_call: TRBD2; clone_size: NA
cdr3_nt: TGTGCCAGCAGCCTCCGGGGGGGGGTGGTCCTCTATGGCTACACCTTC; cdr3_aa: CASSLRGGVVLYGYTF; cdr3_length: 16; j_call: TRBJ1-2; v_call: TRBV13; d_call: NA; clone_size: NA
cdr3_nt: TGTGCCAGCAGCACACGAGGAAACACCATATATTTT; cdr3_aa: CASSTRGNTIYF; cdr3_length: 12; j_call: TRBJ1-3; v_call: TRBV6-5; d_call: NA; clone_size: NA
cdr3_nt: TGTGCCAGCAGTGAACAACTAGCGGAGGGAAATAATGAGCAGTTCTTC; cdr3_aa: CASSEQLAEGNNEQFF; cdr3_length: 16; j_call: TRBJ2-1; v_call: TRBV2; d_call: TRBD2; clone_size: NA
cdr3_nt: TGTGCCAGCAGTTTTCTGGGGGCTCGTACGTCAGCTGAAGCTTTCTTT; cdr3_aa: CASSFLGARTSAEAFF; cdr3_length: 16; j_call: TRBJ1-1; v_call: TRBV28; d_call: NA; clone_size: NA
cdr3_nt: TGCGCCAGCGCTTCTAGCGGGAATAGTGATGAGCAGTTCTTC; cdr3_aa: CASASSGNSDEQFF; cdr3_length: 14; j_call: TRBJ2-1; v_call: TRBV5-1; d_call: TRBD2; clone_size: NA
cdr3_nt: TGCAGCGTTGAATACGGGAGAGCAGATACGCAGTATTTT; cdr3_aa: CSVEYGRADTQYF; cdr3_length: 13; j_call: TRBJ2-3; v_call: TRBV29-1; d_call: NA; clone_size: NA
cdr3_nt: TGTGCCAGCTCACTTCCGGGGGACTACGAGCAGTACTTC; cdr3_aa: CASSLPGDYEQYF; cdr3_length: 13; j_call: TRBJ2-7; v_call: TRBV18; d_call: NA; clone_size: NA
cdr3_nt: TGTGCCAGCAGCCAAGAGATACGCGGGACCTACAATGAGCAGTTCTTC; cdr3_aa: CASSQEIRGTYNEQFF; cdr3_length: 16; j_call: TRBJ2-1; v_call: TRBV4-2; d_call: NA; clone_size: NA
cdr3_nt: TGTGCCAGCAGTGATCCCGGCGGGCCTAGCACAGATACGCAGTATTTT; cdr3_aa: CASSDPGGPSTDTQYF; cdr3_length: 16; j_call: TRBJ2-3; v_call: TRBV6-1; d_call: NA; clone_size: NA
cdr3_nt: TGTGCCTGGAGTGTCGCCCCTCGGGGGTCAAGCCAAGAGACCCAGTACTTC; cdr3_aa: CAWSVAPRGSSQETQYF; cdr3_length: 17; j_call: TRBJ2-5; v_call: TRBV30; d_call: NA; clone_size: NA
cdr3_nt: TGTGCCAGCAGCCCCCAGACAGGGGGTCTTGAGACCCAGTACTTC; cdr3_aa: CASSPQTGGLETQYF; cdr3_length: 15; j_call: TRBJ2-5; v_call: TRBV28; d_call: TRBD1; clone_size: NA
cdr3_nt: TGTGCCAGCAGCCGTAGCCGAGCCTACGAGCAGTACTTC; cdr3_aa: CASSRSRAYEQYF; cdr3_length: 13; j_call: TRBJ2-7; v_call: TRBV7-2; d_call: NA; clone_size: NA
cdr3_nt: TGCGCCAGCAGTATTTCTTTAATGGAGACCCAGTACTTC; cdr3_aa: CASSISLMETQYF; cdr3_length: 13; j_call: TRBJ2-5; v_call: TRBV10-2; d_call: NA; clone_size: NA
cdr3_nt: TGTGCCAGCAGTCCTACGGGATCCTACGAGCAGTACTTC; cdr3_aa: CASSPTGSYEQYF; cdr3_length: 13; j_call: TRBJ2-7; v_call: TRBV27; d_call: NA; clone_size: NA
cdr3_nt: TGCAGCGTTGAGAAGGGCCAGGGATATGGCTACACCTTC; cdr3_aa: CSVEKGQGYGYTF; cdr3_length: 13; j_call: TRBJ1-2; v_call: TRBV29-1; d_call: NA; clone_size: NA
cdr3_nt: TGTGCCAGCAGCTTAGACAGGTATCAGCCCCAGCATTTT; cdr3_aa: CASSLDRYQPQHF; cdr3_length: 13; j_call: TRBJ1-5; v_call: TRBV7-6; d_call: NA; clone_size: many
cdr3_nt: TGTGCCAGCAGCGTAGGACTTGCCTCCTACAATGAGCAGTTCTTC; cdr3_aa: CASSVGLASYNEQFF; cdr3_length: 15; j_call: TRBJ2-1; v_call: TRBV9; d_call: NA; clone_size: NA
cdr3_nt: TGCGCCAGCAGCCTAGCACCGCAGTCCTACGAGCAGTACTTC; cdr3_aa: CASSLAPQSYEQYF; cdr3_length: 14; j_call: TRBJ2-7; v_call: TRBV5-1; d_call: NA; clone_size: few
cdr3_nt: TGTGCCAGCAGCCCGTGGGGGTCCGGTCTGGCGGGAGTACCCAATGAGCAGTTCTTC; cdr3_aa: CASSPWGSGLAGVPNEQFF; cdr3_length: 19; j_call: TRBJ2-1; v_call: TRBV7-8; d_call: TRBD2; clone_size: NA
cdr3_nt: TGTGCCAGCAGCGTGGCACCTCATAGCAATCAGCCCCAGCATTTT; cdr3_aa: CASSVAPHSNQPQHF; cdr3_length: 15; j_call: TRBJ1-5; v_call: TRBV9; d_call: NA; clone_size: NA
cdr3_nt: TGTGCCAGCAGTTACCTCGGACAGAACACCGGGGAGCTGTTTTTT; cdr3_aa: CASSYLGQNTGELFF; cdr3_length: 15; j_call: TRBJ2-2; v_call: TRBV6-6; d_call: NA; clone_size: NA
cdr3_nt: TGTGCCAGCAGCTCCGACAGGGTCGGGGGCGAGCAGTACTTC; cdr3_aa: CASSSDRVGGEQYF; cdr3_length: 14; j_call: TRBJ2-7; v_call: TRBV7-2; d_call: NA; clone_size: NA
cdr3_nt: TGTGCCAGCAGCCTCCGACAGGGGCGTAGCCCCACTGAAGCTTTCTTT; cdr3_aa: CASSLRQGRSPTEAFF; cdr3_length: 16; j_call: TRBJ1-1; v_call: TRBV3-1/TRBV3-2; d_call: TRBD1; clone_size: once
cdr3_nt: TGTGCCAGCAGTCCGCGGATAGCGGGAGGGGTCTACGAGCAGTACTTC; cdr3_aa: CASSPRIAGGVYEQYF; cdr3_length: 16; j_call: TRBJ2-7; v_call: TRBV6-2/TRBV6-3; d_call: TRBD2; clone_size: NA
cdr3_nt: TGTGCCAGCAGTGCGTCGACAGGGCCGATACATCAGCCCCAGCATTTT; cdr3_aa: CASSASTGPIHQPQHF; cdr3_length: 16; j_call: TRBJ1-5; v_call: TRBV28; d_call: TRBD1; clone_size: NA
cdr3_nt: TGTGCCAGCAGCCCATACTCAGGGACAGATACGCAGTATTTT; cdr3_aa: CASSPYSGTDTQYF; cdr3_length: 14; j_call: TRBJ2-3; v_call: TRBV11-3; d_call: NA; clone_size: many